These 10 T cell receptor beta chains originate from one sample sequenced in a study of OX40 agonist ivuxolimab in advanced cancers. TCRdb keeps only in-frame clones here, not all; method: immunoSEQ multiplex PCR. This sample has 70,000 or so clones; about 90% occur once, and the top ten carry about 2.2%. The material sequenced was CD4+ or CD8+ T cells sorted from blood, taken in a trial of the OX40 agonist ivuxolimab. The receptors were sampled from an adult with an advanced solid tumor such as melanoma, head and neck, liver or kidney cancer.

CDR3 nucleotides: TGTGCCAGCAGCTTATACAGGGGAGGGTTTGCGGACACTGAAGCTTTCTTT. Encoded protein: CASSLYRGGFADTEAFF. V is TRBV5-6 and J is TRBJ1-1; TRBD1 matches 7 bases. CDR3 length: 17 amino acids. Germline CDR1 reads SGHDT; CDR2 reads YYEEEE. V lost 2 bases to trimming and J lost 3 bases; unmatched junction nucleotides: 13.

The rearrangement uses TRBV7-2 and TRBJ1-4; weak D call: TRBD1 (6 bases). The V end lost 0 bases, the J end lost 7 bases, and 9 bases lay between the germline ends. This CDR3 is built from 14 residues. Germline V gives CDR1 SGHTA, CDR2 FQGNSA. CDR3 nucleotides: TGTGCCAGCAGCTTAGCAGGGGGTGGTGAAAAACTGTTTTTT. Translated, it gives CASSLAGGGEKLFF.

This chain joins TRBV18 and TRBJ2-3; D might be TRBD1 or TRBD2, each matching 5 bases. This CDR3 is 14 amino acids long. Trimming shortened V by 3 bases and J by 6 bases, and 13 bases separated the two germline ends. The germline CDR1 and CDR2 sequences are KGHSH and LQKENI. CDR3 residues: CASSPDSWGDTQYF. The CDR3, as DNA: TGTGCCAGCTCACCGGACTCTTGGGGGGATACGCAGTATTTT.

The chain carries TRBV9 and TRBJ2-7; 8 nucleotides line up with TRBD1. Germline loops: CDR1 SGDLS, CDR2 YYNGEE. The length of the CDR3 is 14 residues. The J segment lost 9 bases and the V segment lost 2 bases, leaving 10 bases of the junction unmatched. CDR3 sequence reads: CASSVSSGGEGQYF. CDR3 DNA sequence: TGTGCCAGCAGCGTGAGTTCAGGGGGCGAGGGGCAGTACTTC.

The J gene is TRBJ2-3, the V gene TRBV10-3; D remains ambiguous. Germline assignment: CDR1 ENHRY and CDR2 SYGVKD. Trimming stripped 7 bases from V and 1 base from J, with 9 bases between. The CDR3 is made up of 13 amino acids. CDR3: CAIMVTGTDTQYF. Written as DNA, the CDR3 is TGTGCCATCATGGTCACAGGCACAGATACGCAGTATTTT.

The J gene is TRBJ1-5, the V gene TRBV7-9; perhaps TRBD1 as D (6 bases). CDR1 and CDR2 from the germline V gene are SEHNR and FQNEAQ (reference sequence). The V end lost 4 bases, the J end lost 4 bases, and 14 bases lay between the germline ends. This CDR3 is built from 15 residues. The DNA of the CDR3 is TGTGCCAGCAGCTCCTCAGGGGCGCGGAATCAGCCCCAGCATTTT. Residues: CASSSSGARNQPQHF.

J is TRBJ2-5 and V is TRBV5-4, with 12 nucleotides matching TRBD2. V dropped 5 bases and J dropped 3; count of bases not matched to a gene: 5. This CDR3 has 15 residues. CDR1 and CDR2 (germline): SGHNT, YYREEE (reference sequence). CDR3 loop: CASRLAGGRKETQYF. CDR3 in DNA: TGTGCCAGCAGGCTAGCGGGGGGGCGGAAAGAGACCCAGTACTTC. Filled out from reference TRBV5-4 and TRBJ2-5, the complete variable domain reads ETGVTQSPTHLIKTRGQQVTLRCSSQSGHNTVSWYQQALGQGPQFIFQYYREEENGRGNFPPRFSGLQFPNYSSELNVNALELDDSALYLCASRLAGGRKETQYFGPGTRLLVL.

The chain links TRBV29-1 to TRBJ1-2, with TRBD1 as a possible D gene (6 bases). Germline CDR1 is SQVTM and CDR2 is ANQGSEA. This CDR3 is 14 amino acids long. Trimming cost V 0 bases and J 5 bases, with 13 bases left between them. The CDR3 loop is CSVEDRTETYGYTF. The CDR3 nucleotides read TGCAGCGTTGAAGATCGGACAGAGACTTATGGCTACACCTTC.

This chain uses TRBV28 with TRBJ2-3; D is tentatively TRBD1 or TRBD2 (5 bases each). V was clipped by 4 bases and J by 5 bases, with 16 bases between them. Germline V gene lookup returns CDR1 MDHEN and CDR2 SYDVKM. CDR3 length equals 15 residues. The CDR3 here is CASSYGLGAGDTQYF. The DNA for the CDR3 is TGTGCCAGCAGTTATGGCCTCGGGGCAGGAGATACGCAGTATTTT.

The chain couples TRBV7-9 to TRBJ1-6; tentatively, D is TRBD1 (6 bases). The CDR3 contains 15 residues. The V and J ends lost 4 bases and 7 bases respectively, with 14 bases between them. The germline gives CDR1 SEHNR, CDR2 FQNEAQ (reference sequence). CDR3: CASSSRGYKNSPLHF. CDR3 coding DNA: TGTGCCAGCAGCTCTAGGGGGTATAAAAATTCACCCCTCCACTTT. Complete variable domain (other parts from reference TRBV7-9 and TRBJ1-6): DTGVSQNPRHKITKRGQNVTFRCDPISEHNRLYWYRQTLGQGPEFLTYFQNEAQLEKSRLLSDRFSAERPKGSFSTLEIQRTEQGDSAMYLCASSSRGYKNSPLHFGNGTRLTVT.